The clone carrying this T cell receptor beta chain was detected a few times. Its target is not known. This sample is part of a study of blood T cells in healthy people across ages. The CDR3 is made up of 17 amino acids. Whole-study findings and limits: Naive T cell percentage showed a strong correlation with TCR beta diversity.

Then a second PCR, running about 7 to 11 cycles, was carried out with a sample-barcoded 5' primer and a J-beta primer mix. TCRdb recomputed calls from the 5' RACE reads with MiXCR, one row per CDR3 protein. This sample yields around 990,000 distinct CDR3 sequences, of which about 23% are seen a single time; less than 0.85% belongs to the top ten. This sample also belongs to another study, concerning T cells of mothers and their children.

This clonotype was obtained from a girl aged 2-15 years in good health. What was sequenced was blood. The J gene is TRBJ2-7, the V gene TRBV21-1; the table names TRBD1, a call not compared with the DNA. TRBV21-1 is shown as a pseudogene. The CDR3 region has the DNA TGTGCCAGCAGCAATGCGCCTCCAGCGGGCGGTTCGGGCGAGCAGTACTTC. It is translated as CASSNAPPAGGSGEQYF.